This TCR beta chain appears in the sequencing data of a study of blood T cells in healthy people across ages. General observations from the study: While age rose, TCR beta diversity per million T cells dropped in a roughly linear way. Estimates of total diversity, which came from one million sequenced T cells, were considered to be underestimates.

This clonotype was counted a few times. Its cognate antigen is unknown. Then a second PCR, running about 6 to 11 cycles, was carried out with a sample-barcoded 5' primer and a J-beta primer mix. Per-sample output comprised a minimum of 3 million paired-end reads containing CDR3. A single record per CDR3 protein comes from TCRdb applying MiXCR to the 5' RACE reads. This sample has 1.5 million to 2 million distinct CDR3 sequences, with about 30% found just once. The CDR3 has 13 residues. From germline, CDR1 is SGHTA and CDR2 FQGNSA. What was sequenced was blood. This TCR was recovered from a woman aged 25-40 years in good health. The chain has TRBV7-2 and TRBJ1-2, with D perhaps matching TRBD1 (6 bases). The CDR3 sequence is CVPGDMRNYGYTF. In nucleotides, the CDR3 is TGTGTCCCCGGGGACATGCGTAACTATGGCTACACCTTC.